The sequence of this TCR beta chain was determined in a study of T cell responses to AZD1222 COVID-19 vaccine. Study results and limitations: Clonal diversity may have been underestimated, and the donors were mostly white British, with more females than males. The breadth and depth of Spike-specific TCRs increased once two AZD1222 doses had been given. Of the AZD1222 recipients, only 5 or 6 were seropositive at baseline.

Trimming took off 5 bases at V and 4 bases at J, with 14 bases between the two ends. CDR3 length: 14 residues. Germline CDR1 LNHDA, CDR2 SQIVND (reference sequence). Generated by immunoSEQ multiplex PCR, the TCRdb table keeps only in-frame clones and is missing some. Here the sample spans under 140,000 clones, just under 95% being singletons. Note on this clone: What it binds is unknown.

The TCR sequence derives from an adult in good health. The chain uses TRBV19 and TRBJ1-2; D unresolved. The source material was peripheral blood, sampled on day 0 of AZD1222 vaccination. CDR3 region: CASSHTSEGYGYTF. DNA for the CDR3: TGTGCCAGTAGTCATACGTCGGAGGGCTATGGCTACACCTTC.